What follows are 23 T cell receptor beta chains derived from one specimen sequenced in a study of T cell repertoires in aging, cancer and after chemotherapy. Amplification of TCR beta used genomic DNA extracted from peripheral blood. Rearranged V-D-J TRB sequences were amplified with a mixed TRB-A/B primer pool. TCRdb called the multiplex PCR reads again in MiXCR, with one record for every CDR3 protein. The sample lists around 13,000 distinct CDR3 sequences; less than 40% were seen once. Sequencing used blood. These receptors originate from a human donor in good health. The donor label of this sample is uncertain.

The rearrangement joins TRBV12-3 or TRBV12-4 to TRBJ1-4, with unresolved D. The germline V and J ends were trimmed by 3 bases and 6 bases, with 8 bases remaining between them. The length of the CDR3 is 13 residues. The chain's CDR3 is CASSFAIDEKLFF. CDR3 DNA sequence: TGTGCCAGCAGTTTCGCCATTGATGAAAAACTGTTTTTT.

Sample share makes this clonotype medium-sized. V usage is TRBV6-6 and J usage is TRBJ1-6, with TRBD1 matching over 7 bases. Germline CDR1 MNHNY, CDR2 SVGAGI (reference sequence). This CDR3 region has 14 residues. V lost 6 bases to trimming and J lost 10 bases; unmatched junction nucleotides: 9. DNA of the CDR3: TGTGCCAGCAGCGAGCGACAGGGTGGATCACCCCTCCACTTT. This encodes CASSERQGGSPLHF.

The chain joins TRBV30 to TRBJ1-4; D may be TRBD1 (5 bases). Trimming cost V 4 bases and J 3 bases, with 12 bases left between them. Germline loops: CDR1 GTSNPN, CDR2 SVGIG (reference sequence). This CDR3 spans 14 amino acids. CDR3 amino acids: CAWTPGSANEKLFF. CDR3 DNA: TGTGCCTGGACACCAGGGAGCGCTAATGAAAAACTGTTTTTT.

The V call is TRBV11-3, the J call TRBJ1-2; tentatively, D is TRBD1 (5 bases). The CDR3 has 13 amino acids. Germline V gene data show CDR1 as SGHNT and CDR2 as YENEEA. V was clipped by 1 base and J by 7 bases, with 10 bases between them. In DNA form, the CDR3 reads TGTGCCAGCAGCTTAGTGGAAACAGGTGGCTACACCTTC. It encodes CASSLVETGGYTF.

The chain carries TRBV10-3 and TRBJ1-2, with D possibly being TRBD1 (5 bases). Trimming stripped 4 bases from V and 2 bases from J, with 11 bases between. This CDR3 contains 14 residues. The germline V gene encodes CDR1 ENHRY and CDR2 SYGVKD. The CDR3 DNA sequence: TGTGCCATCAGTGTAACAGGCGGCAACTATGGCTACACCTTC. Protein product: CAISVTGGNYGYTF.

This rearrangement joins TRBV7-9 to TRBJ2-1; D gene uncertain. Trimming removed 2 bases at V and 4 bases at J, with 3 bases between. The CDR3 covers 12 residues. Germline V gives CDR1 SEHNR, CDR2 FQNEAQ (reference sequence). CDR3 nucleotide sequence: TGTGCCAGCAGCTTAATATACAATGAGCAGTTCTTC. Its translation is CASSLIYNEQFF.

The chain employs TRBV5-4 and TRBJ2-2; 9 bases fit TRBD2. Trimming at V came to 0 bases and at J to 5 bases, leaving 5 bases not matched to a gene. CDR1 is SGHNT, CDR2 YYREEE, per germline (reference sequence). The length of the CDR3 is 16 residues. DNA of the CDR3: TGTGCCAGCAGCTTGGGTAGCGGGGGAGGGACCGGGGAGCTGTTTTTT. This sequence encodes CASSLGSGGGTGELFF. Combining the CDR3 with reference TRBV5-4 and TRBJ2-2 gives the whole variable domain ETGVTQSPTHLIKTRGQQVTLRCSSQSGHNTVSWYQQALGQGPQFIFQYYREEENGRGNFPPRFSGLQFPNYSSELNVNALELDDSALYLCASSLGSGGGTGELFFGEGSRLTVL.

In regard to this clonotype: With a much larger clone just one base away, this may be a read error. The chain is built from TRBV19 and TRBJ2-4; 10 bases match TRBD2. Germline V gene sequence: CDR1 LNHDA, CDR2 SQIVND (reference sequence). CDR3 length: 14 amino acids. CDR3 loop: CVSSIGTSVNIQYF. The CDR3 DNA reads TGTGTCAGTAGTATTGGGACTAGCGTAAACATTCAGTACTTC. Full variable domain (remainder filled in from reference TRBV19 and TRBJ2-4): DGGITQSPKYLFRKEGQNVTLSCEQNLNHDAMYWYRQDPGQGLRLIYYSQIVNDFQKGDIAEGYSVSREKKESFPLTVTSAQKNPTAFYLCVSSIGTSVNIQYFGAGTRLSVL.

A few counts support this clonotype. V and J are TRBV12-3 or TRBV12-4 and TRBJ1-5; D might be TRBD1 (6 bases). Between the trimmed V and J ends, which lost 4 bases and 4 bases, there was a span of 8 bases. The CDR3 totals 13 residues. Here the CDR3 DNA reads TGTGCCAGCAGTTGGACAGTTAATCAGCCCCAGCATTTT. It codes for CASSWTVNQPQHF.

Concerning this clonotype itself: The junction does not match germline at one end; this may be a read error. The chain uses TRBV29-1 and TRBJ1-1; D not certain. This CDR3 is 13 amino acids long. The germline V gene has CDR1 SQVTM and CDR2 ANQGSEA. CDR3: CSVEVEERTEGFF. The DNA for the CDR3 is TGCAGCGTTGAAGTTGAGGAACGCACTGAAGGTTTCTTT.

CDR3 amino acids: CASSSREGEWGEKLFF. The CDR3 DNA is TGTGCCAGCAGCTCGAGGGAAGGGGAGTGGGGTGAAAAACTGTTTTTT. This chain joins TRBV7-4 and TRBJ1-4; D perhaps matches TRBD1 (5 bases). Trimming shortened V by 4 bases and J by 7 bases, and 19 bases separated the two germline ends. The germline gives CDR1 SGHVT, CDR2 SQSDAQ. This CDR3 region has 16 residues.

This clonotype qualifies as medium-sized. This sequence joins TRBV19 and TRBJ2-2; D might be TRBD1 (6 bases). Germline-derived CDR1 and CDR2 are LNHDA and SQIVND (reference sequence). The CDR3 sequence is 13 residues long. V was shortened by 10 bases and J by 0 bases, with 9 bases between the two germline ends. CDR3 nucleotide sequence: TGTGCCACGTCAGGGGCGAACACCGGGGAGCTGTTTTTT. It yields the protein CATSGANTGELFF.

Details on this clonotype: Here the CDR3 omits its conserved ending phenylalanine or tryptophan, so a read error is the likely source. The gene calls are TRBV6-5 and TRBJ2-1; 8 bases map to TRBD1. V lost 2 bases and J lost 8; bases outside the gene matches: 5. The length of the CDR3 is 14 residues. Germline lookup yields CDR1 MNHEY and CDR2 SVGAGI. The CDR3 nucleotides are TGTGCCAGCAGTTACCGGGGACAGGTAGATGAGCAGTTCTTA. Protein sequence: CASSYRGQVDEQFL.

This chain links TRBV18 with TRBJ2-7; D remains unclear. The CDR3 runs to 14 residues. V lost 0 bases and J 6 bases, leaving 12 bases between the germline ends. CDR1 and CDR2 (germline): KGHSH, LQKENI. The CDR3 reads CASSPPRTSREQYF. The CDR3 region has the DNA TGTGCCAGCTCACCACCAAGGACCTCCCGCGAGCAGTACTTC.

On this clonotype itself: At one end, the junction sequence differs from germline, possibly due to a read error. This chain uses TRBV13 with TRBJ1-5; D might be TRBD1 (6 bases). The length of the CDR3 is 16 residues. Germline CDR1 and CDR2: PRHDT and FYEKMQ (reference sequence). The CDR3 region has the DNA TGCGCCACCCCAGGGGCAGGACCTTATAGCAATCAGCCCCAGCATTTT. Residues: CATPGAGPYSNQPQHF. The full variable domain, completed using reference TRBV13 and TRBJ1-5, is AAGVIQSPRHLIKEKRETATLKCYPIPRHDTVYWYQQGPGQDPQFLISFYEKMQSDKGSIPDRFSAQQFSDYHSELNMSSLELGDSALYFCATPGAGPYSNQPQHFGDGTRLSIL.

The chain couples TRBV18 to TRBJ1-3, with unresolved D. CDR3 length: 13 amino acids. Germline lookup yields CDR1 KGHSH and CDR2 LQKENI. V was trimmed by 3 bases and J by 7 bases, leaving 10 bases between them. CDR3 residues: CASSPPERNTIYF. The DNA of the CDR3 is TGTGCCAGCTCACCTCCAGAACGGAACACCATATATTTT.

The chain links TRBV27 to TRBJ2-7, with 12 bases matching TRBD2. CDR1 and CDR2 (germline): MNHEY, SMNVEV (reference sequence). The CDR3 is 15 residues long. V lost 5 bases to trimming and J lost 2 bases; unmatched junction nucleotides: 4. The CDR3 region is CASSLWTSGTYEQYF. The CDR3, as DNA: TGTGCCAGCAGTCTGTGGACTAGCGGGACCTACGAGCAGTACTTC.

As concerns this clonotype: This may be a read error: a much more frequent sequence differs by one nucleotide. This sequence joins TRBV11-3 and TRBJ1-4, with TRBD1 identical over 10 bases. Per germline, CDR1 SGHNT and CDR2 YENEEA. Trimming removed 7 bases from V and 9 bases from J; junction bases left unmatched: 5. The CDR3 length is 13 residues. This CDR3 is CASTGQGYKKLFF. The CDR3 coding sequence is TGTGCCAGCACGGGACAGGGGTATAAAAAACTGTTTTTT.

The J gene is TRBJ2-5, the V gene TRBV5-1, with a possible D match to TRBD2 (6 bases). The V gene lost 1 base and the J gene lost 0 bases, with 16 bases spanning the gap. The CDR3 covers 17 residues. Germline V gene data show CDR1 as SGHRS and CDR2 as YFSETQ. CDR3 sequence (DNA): TGCGCCAGCAGCTTGACCCGGGAGTCAGGGCACCAAGAGACCCAGTACTTC. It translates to CASSLTRESGHQETQYF.

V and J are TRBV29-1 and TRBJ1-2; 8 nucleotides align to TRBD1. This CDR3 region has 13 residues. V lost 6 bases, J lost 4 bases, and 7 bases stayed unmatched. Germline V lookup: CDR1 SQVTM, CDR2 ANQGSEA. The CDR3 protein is CSVRPRGPYGYTF. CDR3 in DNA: TGCAGCGTGCGCCCCAGGGGGCCCTATGGCTACACCTTC.

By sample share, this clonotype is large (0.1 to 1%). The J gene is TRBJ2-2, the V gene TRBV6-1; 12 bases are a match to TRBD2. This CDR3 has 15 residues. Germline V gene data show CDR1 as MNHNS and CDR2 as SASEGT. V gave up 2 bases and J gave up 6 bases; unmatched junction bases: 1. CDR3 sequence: CASSELAGGPGELFF. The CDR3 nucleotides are TGTGCCAGCAGTGAACTAGCGGGAGGGCCCGGGGAGCTGTTTTTT.

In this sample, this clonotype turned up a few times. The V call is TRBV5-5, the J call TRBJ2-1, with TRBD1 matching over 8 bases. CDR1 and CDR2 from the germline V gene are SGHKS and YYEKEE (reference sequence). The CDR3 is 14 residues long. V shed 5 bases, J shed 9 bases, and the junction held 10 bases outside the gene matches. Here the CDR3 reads CASRPNPGGTEQFF. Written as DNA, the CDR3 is TGTGCCAGCAGGCCAAACCCAGGGGGCACTGAGCAGTTCTTC.

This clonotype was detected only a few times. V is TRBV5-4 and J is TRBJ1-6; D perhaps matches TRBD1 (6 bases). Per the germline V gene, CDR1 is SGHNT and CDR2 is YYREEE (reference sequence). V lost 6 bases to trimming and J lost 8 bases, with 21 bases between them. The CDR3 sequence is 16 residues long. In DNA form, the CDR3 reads TGTGCCAGCACCCAAGGGGCACAGGGTCGTGATTCACCCCTCCACTTT. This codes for CASTQGAQGRDSPLHF. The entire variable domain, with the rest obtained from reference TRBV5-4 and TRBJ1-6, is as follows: ETGVTQSPTHLIKTRGQQVTLRCSSQSGHNTVSWYQQALGQGPQFIFQYYREEENGRGNFPPRFSGLQFPNYSSELNVNALELDDSALYLCASTQGAQGRDSPLHFGNGTRLTVT.